The rows below give T cell receptor beta chains drawn from one sample of a study of response to subunit inactivated influenza vaccine. TCRdb redid the calling of the RT-PCR reads with MiXCR, one entry per CDR3 protein. The profile shows 530,000 or so distinct CDR3 sequences, about 14% of them singletons. The starting material was PBMCs from blood, obtained 11 to 12 days after vaccination. Receptor source: a man in his fifties or sixties who received an inactivated influenza vaccine. Each CDR3 is given with its conserved first and last residue. D genes are given only for firm matches. Expanded clones get a size class; other rows say once, few or many, or leave the size out.

clone size | D gene | J gene | V gene | CDR3 DNA | CDR3 protein
many | TRBD1 | TRBJ2-3 | TRBV12-3/TRBV12-4 | TGTGCCAGCATGCGAAACAGGGGTAGCACAGATACGCAGTATTTT | CASMRNRGSTDTQYF
- | - | TRBJ2-7 | TRBV20-1 | TGCAGTGCTATTAGGGTCGGGAGAGAGCAGTACTTC | CSAIRVGREQYF
few | TRBD1 | TRBJ2-7 | TRBV6-2/TRBV6-3 | TGTGCCAGCAGTCAAACAGGGGGCGCAGGTCTCTACGAGCAGTACTTC | CASSQTGGAGLYEQYF
many | - | TRBJ2-3 | TRBV28 | TGTGCCAGCAGTGACGGGGGAAGCACAGATACGCAGTATTTT | CASSDGGSTDTQYF
- | TRBD1 | TRBJ1-2 | TRBV29-1 | TGCAGCGTTGAAGGGGGACAGGGGGATCTCTATGGCTACACCTTC | CSVEGGQGDLYGYTF
few | - | TRBJ2-7 | TRBV20-1 | TGCAGTGCTAGTACGGGGGAGCGGCAGTACTTC | CSASTGERQYF
few | TRBD2 | TRBJ2-3 | TRBV9 | TGTGCCAGCAGCCTTACACATGGGACTAGCGGGAGAAGGACAGATACGCAGTATTTT | CASSLTHGTSGRRTDTQYF
- | - | TRBJ2-5 | TRBV14 | TGTGCCAGCAGCCAACGTCGTTGGCAAGAGACCCAGTACTTC | CASSQRRWQETQYF
- | - | TRBJ1-2 | TRBV5-5 | TGTGCCAGCAGCTTGGATTTGGGCACCCATGGCTACACCTTC | CASSLDLGTHGYTF
few | - | TRBJ2-3 | TRBV24-1 | TGTGCCACCACCGAAGGTTACAGCACAGATACGCAGTATTTT | CATTEGYSTDTQYF
- | - | TRBJ2-6 | TRBV29-1 | TGCAGCGTTGGGCACGGCCAGACTGGGGCCAACGTCCTGACTTTC | CSVGHGQTGANVLTF
- | - | TRBJ2-7 | TRBV12-3/TRBV12-4 | TGTGCCAGCAGTTCCGACAGATACGAGCAGTACTTC | CASSSDRYEQYF
- | TRBD1 | TRBJ2-7 | TRBV29-1 | TGCAGCGTTGGACAGGGGGCAGGGGAGCAGTACTTC | CSVGQGAGEQYF
- | TRBD1 | TRBJ2-7 | TRBV6-5 | TGTGCCAGCAGTTATTCACAGGGGGTTGGGGAGCAGTACTTC | CASSYSQGVGEQYF
- | - | TRBJ2-1 | TRBV6-1 | TGTGCCAGCAGCCGAGGACAAAGCTCCTACAATGAGCAGTTCTTC | CASSRGQSSYNEQFF
- | TRBD2 | TRBJ2-3 | TRBV7-9 | TGTGCCAGCAGCCGGCGAAGCGGGGGGAACACAGATACGCAGTATTTT | CASSRRSGGNTDTQYF
many | TRBD1 | TRBJ1-1 | TRBV5-6 | TGTGCCAGCAGCTGGGACAGGAACACTGAAGCTTTCTTT | CASSWDRNTEAFF
few | - | TRBJ2-3 | TRBV20-1 | TGCAGTGCCCTGCCGGGGCGGGTACTAGATACGCAGTATTTT | CSALPGRVLDTQYF
many | TRBD1 | TRBJ1-6 | TRBV7-2 | TGTGCCAGCAGCTTAGTCGGGACGGACAGGAGATCACCCCTCCACTTT | CASSLVGTDRRSPLHF
many | - | TRBJ1-1 | TRBV7-9 | TGTGCCAGCAGCTACCTCTGGGGGGAAGCTTTCTTT | CASSYLWGEAFF
- | - | TRBJ2-5 | TRBV9 | TGTGCCAGCAGCGTAGGGGCAGGGACAGAGACCCAGTACTTC | CASSVGAGTETQYF
few | - | TRBJ2-3 | TRBV29-1 | TGCAGCGTTGAAGATCCCTGGCAGGGTACAGATACGCAGTATTTT | CSVEDPWQGTDTQYF
few | TRBD1 | TRBJ2-5 | TRBV7-9 | TGTGCCAGCAGCTCCACCGACAGGGGCGGTTGGGAGACCCAGTACTTC | CASSSTDRGGWETQYF
- | TRBD1 | TRBJ1-5 | TRBV6-2/TRBV6-3 | TGTGCCAGCAGTTCCAGGGACAGTGGCAATCAGCCCCAGCATTTT | CASSSRDSGNQPQHF
few | - | TRBJ1-6 | TRBV7-2 | TGTGCCAGCAGTCTAACCGGGAATGGGTCACCCCTCCACTTT | CASSLTGNGSPLHF
- | - | TRBJ2-7 | TRBV5-1 | TGCGCCAGCAGCCTTGGACAAACAGCCTCCTACGAGCAGTACTTC | CASSLGQTASYEQYF
few | TRBD2 | TRBJ2-2 | TRBV28 | TGTGCCAGCAGGGCCCCGGGGGGGGCGAACACCGGGGAGCTGTTTTTT | CASRAPGGANTGELFF
few | - | TRBJ2-7 | TRBV4-2 | TGTGCCAGCAGCCAAGCTTGGGACTCCTTCTACGAGCAGTACTTC | CASSQAWDSFYEQYF
- | TRBD2 | TRBJ2-5 | TRBV7-6 | TGTGCCAGCAGCTTAGCGCTAGTTGTGGCTAGCGGAGAGACCCAGTACTTC | CASSLALVVASGETQYF
few | TRBD2 | TRBJ2-3 | TRBV20-1 | TGCAGTGCTAGGCTAGCGGGACGCCGCACAGATACGCAGTATTTT | CSARLAGRRTDTQYF
few | TRBD1 | TRBJ2-5 | TRBV14 | TGTGCCAGCAGCCGTCAGGGGGTAGAGACCCAGTACTTC | CASSRQGVETQYF
- | TRBD1 | TRBJ1-1 | TRBV7-9 | TGTGCCAGCAGCTTTCGGCAGGGGGCATCGACTGAAGCTTTCTTT | CASSFRQGASTEAFF
few | - | TRBJ2-2 | TRBV12-3/TRBV12-4 | TGTGCCAGCACCCTGGGACTGCTCACCGGGGAGCTGTTTTTT | CASTLGLLTGELFF
few | TRBD2 | TRBJ2-7 | TRBV19 | TGTGCCAGTAGTATCGGGGGGGTGACCTACGAGCAGTACTTC | CASSIGGVTYEQYF
once | - | TRBJ2-3 | TRBV6-1 | TGTGCCAGCAGTGTTGTGCGGAGCACAGATACGCAGTATTTT | CASSVVRSTDTQYF
few | TRBD2 | TRBJ2-1 | TRBV28 | TGTGCCAGCAGTTCCAGCGGGAGTTTTTTCAATGAGCAGTTCTTC | CASSSSGSFFNEQFF
many | - | TRBJ2-1 | TRBV20-1 | TGCAGTGCTCTCGGGACTTTCAATGAGCAGTTCTTC | CSALGTFNEQFF
many | TRBD2 | TRBJ2-5 | TRBV10-2 | TGCGCCGTCGGGACTAGCGGGACCCAGTACTTC | CAVGTSGTQYF
many | TRBD2 | TRBJ2-1 | TRBV5-1 | TGCGCCAGCAGCTCGAGGACTAGCTCCAATGAGCAGTTCTTC | CASSSRTSSNEQFF
few | - | TRBJ2-7 | TRBV9 | TGTGCCAGCAGCAAGGGGGTGGGCGAGCAGTACTTC | CASSKGVGEQYF
- | - | TRBJ2-7 | TRBV20-1 | TGCAGTGCTAGAAAGACGGGGGTTACCTACGAGCAGTACTTC | CSARKTGVTYEQYF
- | - | TRBJ1-1 | TRBV27 | TGTGCCAGCAGGCCGGTGATGGGGGACGGTTTAGATGAAGCTTTCTTT | CASRPVMGDGLDEAFF
- | - | TRBJ2-5 | TRBV20-1 | TGCAGTGCCGACGCTATGGGTCCCCAAGAGACCCAGTACTTC | CSADAMGPQETQYF
- | TRBD1 | TRBJ2-7 | TRBV6-2/TRBV6-3 | TGTGCCAGCAGGGGAGGACAGGGGTACGAGCAGTACTTC | CASRGGQGYEQYF
few | - | TRBJ2-3 | TRBV11-3 | TGTGCCAGCAGCTTAGGGTTGGGACAGGGGGCTTCTAATCGGCTAGCGGGAGGTCATACGCAGTATTTT | CASSLGLGQGASNRLAGGHTQYF
few | TRBD1 | TRBJ2-3 | TRBV20-1 | TGCAGTGCTAGCCCCCGACAGGGGGTATCAGATACGCAGTATTTT | CSASPRQGVSDTQYF
few | - | TRBJ2-1 | TRBV27 | TGTGCCAGCAGTACAAATACGGTCGGTGAGCAGTTCTTC | CASSTNTVGEQFF
- | - | TRBJ2-5 | TRBV10-3 | TGTGCCATCAGTGAGTCAATAGGGGCAGAGACCCAGTACTTC | CAISESIGAETQYF
many | - | TRBJ1-2 | TRBV5-1 | TGCGCCAGCAGCTCCGGGAACAGCGATGGCTACACCTTC | CASSSGNSDGYTF
- | - | TRBJ2-7 | TRBV11-1 | TGTGCCAGCAGCTTACCGACTCGCGCCCGGGGGGCTCCCTCCTACGAGCAGTACTTC | CASSLPTRARGAPSYEQYF
few | TRBD2 | TRBJ2-1 | TRBV5-1 | TGCGCCAGCAGCGCGGTAGCGGGAGACAATGAGCAGTTCTTC | CASSAVAGDNEQFF
few | - | TRBJ2-1 | TRBV6-1 | TGTGCCAGCAGTGAAGCCTCGTGGAGCTCCTACAATGAGCAGTTCTTC | CASSEASWSSYNEQFF
many | - | TRBJ2-3 | TRBV7-9 | TGTGCCAGCAGCTTAAATCAGGGCCACACAGATACGCAGTATTTT | CASSLNQGHTDTQYF
- | - | TRBJ2-1 | TRBV10-3 | TGTGCCGCGCGGGACGAGGGAATATACAATGAGCAGTTCTTC | CAARDEGIYNEQFF
- | - | TRBJ2-7 | TRBV7-2 | TGTGCCAGCAGCTTTACAGGGCCCCACGAGCAGTACTTC | CASSFTGPHEQYF
- | - | TRBJ2-1 | TRBV4-1 | TGCGCCAGCAGCCACCTCGGATCTGGGCAGTTCTTC | CASSHLGSGQFF
many | - | TRBJ1-6 | TRBV27 | TGTGCCAGCAGTAATGGGAATTCACCCCTCCACTTT | CASSNGNSPLHF
- | - | TRBJ2-7 | TRBV5-6 | TGTGCCAGCAGCTCTGGTGTCGGGGTTCTCGTCGAGCAGTACTTC | CASSSGVGVLVEQYF
many | - | TRBJ2-1 | TRBV7-2 | TGTGCCAGCACCGGGGATGTTTCTTACAATGAGCAGTTCTTC | CASTGDVSYNEQFF
- | - | TRBJ2-2 | TRBV29-1 | TGCAGCGTTTTAAAGGCGAACACCGGGGAGCTGTTTTTT | CSVLKANTGELFF